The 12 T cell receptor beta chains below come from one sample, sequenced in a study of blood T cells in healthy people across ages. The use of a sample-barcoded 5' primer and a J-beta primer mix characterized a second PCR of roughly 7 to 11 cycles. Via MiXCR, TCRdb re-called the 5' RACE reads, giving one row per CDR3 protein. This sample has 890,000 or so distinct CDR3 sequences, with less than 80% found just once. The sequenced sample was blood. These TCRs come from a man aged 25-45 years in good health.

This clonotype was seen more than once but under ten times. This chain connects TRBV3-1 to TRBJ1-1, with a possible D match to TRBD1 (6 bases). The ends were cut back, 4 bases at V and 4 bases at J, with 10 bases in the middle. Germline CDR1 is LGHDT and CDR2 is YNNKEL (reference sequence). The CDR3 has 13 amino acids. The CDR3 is CASSPTGTTEAFF. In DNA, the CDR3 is TGTGCCAGCAGCCCCACAGGGACCACTGAAGCTTTCTTT. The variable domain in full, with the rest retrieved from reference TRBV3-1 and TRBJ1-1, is DTAVSQTPKYLVTQMGNDKSIKCEQNLGHDTMYWYKQDSKKFLKIMFSYNNKELIINETVPNRFSPKSPDKAHLNLHINSLELGDSAVYFCASSPTGTTEAFFGQGTRLTVV.

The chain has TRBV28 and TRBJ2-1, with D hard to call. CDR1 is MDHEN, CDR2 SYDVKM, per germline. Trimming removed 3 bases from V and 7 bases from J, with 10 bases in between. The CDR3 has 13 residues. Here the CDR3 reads CASSFAPKNEQFF. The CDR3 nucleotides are TGTGCCAGCAGTTTTGCCCCTAAGAATGAGCAGTTCTTC.

CDR3 residues: CSAETGTSPINEQFF. CDR3 bases: TGCAGTGCTGAAACCGGGACCAGCCCAATAAATGAGCAGTTCTTC. V and J are TRBV20-1 and TRBJ2-1, with D possibly called TRBD1 or TRBD2 (5 bases each). CDR3 length equals 15 residues. V shed 5 bases and J shed 7 bases, with 21 bases lying between them. Germline V gene lookup returns CDR1 DFQATT and CDR2 SNEGSKA (reference sequence).

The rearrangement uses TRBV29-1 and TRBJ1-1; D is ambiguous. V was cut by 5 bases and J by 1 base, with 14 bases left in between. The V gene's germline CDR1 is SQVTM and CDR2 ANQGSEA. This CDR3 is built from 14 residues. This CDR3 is CSVHPGWGNTEAFF. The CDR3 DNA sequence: TGCAGCGTTCACCCGGGGTGGGGGAACACTGAAGCTTTCTTT.

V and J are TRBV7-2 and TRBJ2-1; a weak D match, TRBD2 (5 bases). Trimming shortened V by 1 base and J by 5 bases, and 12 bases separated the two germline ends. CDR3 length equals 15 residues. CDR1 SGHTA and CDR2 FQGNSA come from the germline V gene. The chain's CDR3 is CASSLVPSGNNEQFF. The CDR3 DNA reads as TGTGCCAGCAGCTTAGTTCCGTCGGGGAACAATGAGCAGTTCTTC.

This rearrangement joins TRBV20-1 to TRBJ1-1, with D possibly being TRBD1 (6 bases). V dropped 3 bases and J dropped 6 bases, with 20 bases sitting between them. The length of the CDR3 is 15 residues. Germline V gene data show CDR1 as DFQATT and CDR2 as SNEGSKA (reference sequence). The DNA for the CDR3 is TGCAGTGCTAGCGGAGGGGGAGGTTGGGGAGCTGAAGCTTTCTTT. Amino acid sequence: CSASGGGGWGAEAFF.

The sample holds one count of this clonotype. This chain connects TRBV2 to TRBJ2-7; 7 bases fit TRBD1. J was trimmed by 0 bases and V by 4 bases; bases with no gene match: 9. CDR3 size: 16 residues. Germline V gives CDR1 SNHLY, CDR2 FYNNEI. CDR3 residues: CASSGLSRDSSYEQYF. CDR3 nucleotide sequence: TGTGCCAGCAGTGGACTAAGCCGGGACAGCTCCTACGAGCAGTACTTC. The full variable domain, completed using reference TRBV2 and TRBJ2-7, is EPEVTQTPSHQVTQMGQEVILRCVPISNHLYFYWYRQILGQKVEFLVSFYNNEISEKSEIFDDQFSVERPDGSNFTLKIRSTKLEDSAMYFCASSGLSRDSSYEQYFGPGTRLTVT.

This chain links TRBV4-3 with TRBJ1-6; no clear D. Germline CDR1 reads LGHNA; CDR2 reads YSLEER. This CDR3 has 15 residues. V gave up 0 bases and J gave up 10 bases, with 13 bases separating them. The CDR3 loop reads CASSQDEAYGSPLHF. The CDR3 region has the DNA TGCGCCAGCAGCCAAGACGAGGCTTATGGCTCACCCCTCCACTTT.

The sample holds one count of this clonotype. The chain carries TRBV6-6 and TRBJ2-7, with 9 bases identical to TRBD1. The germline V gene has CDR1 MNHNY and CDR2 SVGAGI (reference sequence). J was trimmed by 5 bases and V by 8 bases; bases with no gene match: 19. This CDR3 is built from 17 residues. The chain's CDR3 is CASPPGQGEGFYDEQYF. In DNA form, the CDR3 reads TGTGCCAGCCCTCCGGGACAGGGAGAAGGGTTCTACGACGAGCAGTACTTC.

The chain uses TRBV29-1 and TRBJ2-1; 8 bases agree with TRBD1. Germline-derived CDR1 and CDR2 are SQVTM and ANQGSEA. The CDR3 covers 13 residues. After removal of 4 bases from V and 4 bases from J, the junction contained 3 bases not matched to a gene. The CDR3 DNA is TGCAGCGTTGGGACAGGGCCTTACAATGAGCAGTTCTTC. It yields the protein CSVGTGPYNEQFF.

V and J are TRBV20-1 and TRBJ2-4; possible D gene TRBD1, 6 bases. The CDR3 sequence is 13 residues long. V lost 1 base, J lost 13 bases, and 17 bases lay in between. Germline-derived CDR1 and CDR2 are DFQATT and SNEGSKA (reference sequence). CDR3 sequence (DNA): TGCAGTGCTAGAGTCACCGGCTCGGACAGCCAGTACTTC. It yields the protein CSARVTGSDSQYF.

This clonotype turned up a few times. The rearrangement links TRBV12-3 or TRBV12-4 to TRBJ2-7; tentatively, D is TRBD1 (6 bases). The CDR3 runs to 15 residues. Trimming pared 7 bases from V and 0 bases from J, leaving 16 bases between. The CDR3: CASTIGARGSYEQYF. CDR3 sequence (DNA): TGTGCCAGCACCATAGGGGCCAGGGGCTCCTACGAGCAGTACTTC.